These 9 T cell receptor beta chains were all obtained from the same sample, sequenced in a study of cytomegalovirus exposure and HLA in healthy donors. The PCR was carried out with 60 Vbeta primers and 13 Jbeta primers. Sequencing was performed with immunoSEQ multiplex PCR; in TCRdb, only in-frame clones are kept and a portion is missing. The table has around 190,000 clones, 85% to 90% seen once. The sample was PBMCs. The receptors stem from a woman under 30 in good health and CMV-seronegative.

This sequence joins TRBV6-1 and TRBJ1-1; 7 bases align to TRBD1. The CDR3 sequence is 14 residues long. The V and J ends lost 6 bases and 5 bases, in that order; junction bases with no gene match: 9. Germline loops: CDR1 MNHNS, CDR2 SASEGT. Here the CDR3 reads CASSTGVVGTEAFF. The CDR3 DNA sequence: TGTGCCAGCAGCACAGGGGTAGTGGGGACTGAAGCTTTCTTT.

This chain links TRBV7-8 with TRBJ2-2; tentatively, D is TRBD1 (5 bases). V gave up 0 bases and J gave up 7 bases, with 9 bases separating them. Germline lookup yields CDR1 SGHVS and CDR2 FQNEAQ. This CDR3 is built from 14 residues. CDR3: CASSLARVIGELFF. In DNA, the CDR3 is TGTGCCAGCAGCTTAGCCAGGGTGATCGGGGAGCTGTTTTTT.

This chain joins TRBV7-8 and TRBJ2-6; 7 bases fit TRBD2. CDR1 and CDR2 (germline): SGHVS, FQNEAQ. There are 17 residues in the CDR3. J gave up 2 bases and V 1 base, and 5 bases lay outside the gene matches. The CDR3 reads CASSLGGGVAGANVLTF. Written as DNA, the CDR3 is TGTGCCAGCAGCTTAGGGGGGGGTGTCGCTGGGGCCAACGTCCTGACTTTC. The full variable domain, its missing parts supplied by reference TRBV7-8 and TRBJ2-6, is GAGVSQSPRYKVAKRGQDVALRCDPISGHVSLFWYQQALGQGPEFLTYFQNEAQLDKSGLPSDRFFAERPEGSVSTLKIQRTQQEDSAVYLCASSLGGGVAGANVLTFGAGSRLTVL.

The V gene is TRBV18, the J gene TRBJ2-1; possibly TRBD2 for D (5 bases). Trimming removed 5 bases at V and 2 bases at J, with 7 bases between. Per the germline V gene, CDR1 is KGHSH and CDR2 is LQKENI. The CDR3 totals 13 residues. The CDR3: CASSSAAYNEQFF. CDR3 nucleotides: TGTGCCAGCTCATCAGCGGCCTACAATGAGCAGTTCTTC.

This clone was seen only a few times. The CDR3 nucleotides read TGTGCCAGCAGCTTGGGCAGGAAGTCAACAGATACGCAGTATTTT. As protein: CASSLGRKSTDTQYF. The rearrangement links TRBV5-4 to TRBJ2-3, with D unresolved. Germline V gene sequence: CDR1 SGHNT, CDR2 YYREEE (reference sequence). Between the trimmed V and J ends, which lost 0 bases and 3 bases, there was a span of 11 bases. The CDR3 runs 15 residues.

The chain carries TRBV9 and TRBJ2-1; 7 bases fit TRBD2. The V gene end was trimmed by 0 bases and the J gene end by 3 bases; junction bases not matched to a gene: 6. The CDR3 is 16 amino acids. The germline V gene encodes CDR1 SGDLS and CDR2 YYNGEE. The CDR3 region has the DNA TGTGCCAGCAGCGTAGGTGCGGGACTAAACTACAATGAGCAGTTCTTC. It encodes CASSVGAGLNYNEQFF.

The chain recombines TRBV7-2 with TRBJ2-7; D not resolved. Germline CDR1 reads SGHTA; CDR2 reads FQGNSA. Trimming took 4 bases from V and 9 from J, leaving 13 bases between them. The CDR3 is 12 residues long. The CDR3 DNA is TGTGCCAGCAGCTCCCGACTGGCCGGGCAGTACTTC. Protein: CASSSRLAGQYF.

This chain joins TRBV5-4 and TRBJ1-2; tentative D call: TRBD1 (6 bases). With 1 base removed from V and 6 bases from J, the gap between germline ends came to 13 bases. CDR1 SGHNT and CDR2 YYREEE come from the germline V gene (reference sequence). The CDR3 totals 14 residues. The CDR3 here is CASSLRGAPNGYTF. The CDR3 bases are TGTGCCAGCAGCTTGCGGGGGGCGCCTAATGGCTACACCTTC.

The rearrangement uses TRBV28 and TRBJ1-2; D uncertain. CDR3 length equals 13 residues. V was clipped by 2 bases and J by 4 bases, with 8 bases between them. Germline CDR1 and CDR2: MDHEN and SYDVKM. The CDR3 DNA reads TGTGCCAGCAGTTTAAGGAGTTTCTATGGCTACACCTTC. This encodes CASSLRSFYGYTF.